This is a list of T cell receptor beta chains from one sample in a study of blood T cell repertoires in COVID-19. Sequencing was performed with immunoSEQ multiplex PCR; in TCRdb, only in-frame clones are kept and a portion is missing. This table holds under 13,000 clones, over 80% found once. The sequencing input was peripheral blood. The receptor source for this set is a man between 65 and 79 years old with active COVID-19. CDR3s include the opening cysteine and the closing phenylalanine or tryptophan. Each record gives: CDR3 protein, CDR3 DNA, D gene, J gene, V gene. D genes are given only for firm matches.

cdr3_aa: CASSLGGLSQHF; cdr3_nt: TGTGCCAGCAGCTTAGGAGGGCTGTCCCAGCATTTT; d_call: .; j_call: TRBJ1-5; v_call: TRBV7-9
cdr3_aa: CASWDRAVTDTQYF; cdr3_nt: TGTGCCAGTTGGGACAGGGCGGTCACAGATACGCAGTATTTT; d_call: TRBD1; j_call: TRBJ2-3; v_call: TRBV2
cdr3_aa: CASSPFKGGGMNTEAFF; cdr3_nt: TGTGCCAGCTCACCATTTAAGGGGGGGGGTATGAACACTGAAGCTTTCTTT; d_call: .; j_call: TRBJ1-1; v_call: TRBV18
cdr3_aa: CASSVGGQGHEKLFF; cdr3_nt: TGTGCCAGCAGCGTAGGGGGACAGGGTCACGAAAAACTGTTTTTT; d_call: TRBD1; j_call: TRBJ1-4; v_call: TRBV9
cdr3_aa: CASSLSNRGVGETQYF; cdr3_nt: TGTGCCAGCAGCTTAAGCAACAGGGGAGTAGGAGAGACCCAGTACTTC; d_call: TRBD1; j_call: TRBJ2-5; v_call: TRBV5-4
cdr3_aa: CASSLYRVGWTEAFF; cdr3_nt: TGTGCCAGCAGCCTTTACAGGGTGGGGTGGACTGAAGCTTTCTTT; d_call: .; j_call: TRBJ1-1; v_call: TRBV11-1
cdr3_aa: CASNAGNSPLHF; cdr3_nt: TGTGCCAGCAACGCCGGTAATTCACCCCTCCACTTT; d_call: .; j_call: TRBJ1-6; v_call: TRBV6-5
cdr3_aa: CASSYSRGQSGNTIYF; cdr3_nt: TGTGCCAGCAGTTACTCCAGGGGGCAAAGTGGAAACACCATATATTTT; d_call: TRBD1; j_call: TRBJ1-3; v_call: TRBV6-5
cdr3_aa: CASSPGRGTEAFF; cdr3_nt: TGTGCCAGCTCACCAGGCAGGGGCACTGAAGCTTTCTTT; d_call: .; j_call: TRBJ1-1; v_call: TRBV18
cdr3_aa: CASSQDRASGPAVF; cdr3_nt: TGCGCCAGCAGCCAAGATAGGGCTAGCGGGCCCGCCGTTTTT; d_call: TRBD2; j_call: TRBJ2-3; v_call: TRBV4-1
cdr3_aa: CASSFTPSPGQPYEQYF; cdr3_nt: TGTGCCAGCAGTTTCACACCTTCTCCGGGACAACCCTACGAGCAGTACTTC; d_call: .; j_call: TRBJ2-7; v_call: TRBV6-2/TRBV6-3
cdr3_aa: CASSVTANTQYF; cdr3_nt: TGTGCCAGCAGCGTAACTGCGAATACGCAGTATTTT; d_call: .; j_call: TRBJ2-3; v_call: TRBV9
cdr3_aa: CASSVQGTSLAHDTQYF; cdr3_nt: TGTGCCAGCAGCGTCCAAGGGACTAGTTTGGCACATGATACGCAGTATTTT; d_call: TRBD2; j_call: TRBJ2-3; v_call: TRBV9
cdr3_aa: CASSLGSGGGALNEQFF; cdr3_nt: TGTGCCAGCAGCTTAGGATCTGGCGGGGGGGCCCTCAATGAGCAGTTCTTC; d_call: TRBD2; j_call: TRBJ2-1; v_call: TRBV11-2
cdr3_aa: CASSVVEVATQYF; cdr3_nt: TGTGCCAGCAGCGTAGTCGAGGTAGCTACGCAGTATTTT; d_call: .; j_call: TRBJ2-3; v_call: TRBV9
cdr3_aa: CASSNRAPKGYTF; cdr3_nt: TGTGCCAGCAGTAACAGGGCCCCTAAAGGCTACACCTTC; d_call: .; j_call: TRBJ1-2; v_call: TRBV6-5
cdr3_aa: CASRETDRANQPQHF; cdr3_nt: TGTGCCAGCAGAGAGACGGACAGAGCGAATCAGCCCCAGCATTTT; d_call: .; j_call: TRBJ1-5; v_call: TRBV6-6